Following are 23 T cell receptor beta chains from one sample sequenced in a study of T cells in Graves' hyperthyroidism and ophthalmopathy (dated by TCRdb to about 2019). Library creation used multiplex PCR. Sequencing instrument: Illumina HiSeq 2000. TCR beta CDR3 regions were amplified from RNA transcripts. A first-round RT-PCR of the TCR CDR3 used the HTBI primer set with the Qiagen OneStep RT-PCR kit. TCRdb itself trimmed the public reads at Q25 with fastp, ran MiXCR and retained productive beta chains. One record per CDR3 amino acid sequence lists the most common genes and DNA. This sample has some 300,000 distinct CDR3 sequences in its table, and 15% to 20% of those were observed once. The top ten constitute under 45% of the sample. Sequenced input: blood. These receptor sequences come from a man in his fifties with Graves' ophthalmopathy.

This clonotype was detected only a few times. This chain uses TRBV20-1 with TRBJ1-5; D call uncertain. V lost 1 base and J lost 4, with 8 bases in between. Germline values: CDR1 DFQATT, CDR2 SNEGSKA (reference sequence). This CDR3 is built from 13 residues. CDR3 in amino acids: CSARGMGNQPQHF. The CDR3, as DNA: TGCAGTGCTAGAGGAATGGGGAATCAGCCCCAGCATTTT.

This clonotype was seen ten or more times. The chain has TRBV5-1 and TRBJ2-7; D is unresolved. Deletions cut 2 bases from V and 1 base from J, with 10 bases between. Looked up from germline, CDR1 is SGHRS and CDR2 is YFSETQ. The CDR3 spans 14 residues. CDR3 in amino acids: CASSFGGLSYEQYF. CDR3 in DNA: TGCGCCAGCAGCTTTGGTGGATTATCCTACGAGCAGTACTTC.

In its sample, this clonotype was seen a few times. This chain connects TRBV24-1 to TRBJ2-3; 11 positions match TRBD2. Germline V gene data show CDR1 as KGHDR and CDR2 as SFDVKD. The CDR3 is 18 residues long. After removal of 4 bases from V and 0 bases from J, the junction contained 8 bases not matched to a gene. CDR3 nucleotide sequence: TGTGCCACCAGTGACTCAGGACTAGCGGGCCGTAGCACAGATACGCAGTATTTT. This gives the protein CATSDSGLAGRSTDTQYF.

This clonotype occurred many times. V is TRBV28 and J is TRBJ2-7, with D maybe TRBD1 (5 bases). The V gene's germline CDR1 is MDHEN and CDR2 SYDVKM. Trimming cost V 5 bases and J 4 bases, with 18 bases left between them. This CDR3 is built from 15 residues. Written as DNA, the CDR3 is TGTGCCAGCAGTCTGACAGCGACAAATTATTACGAGCAGTACTTC. This codes for CASSLTATNYYEQYF.

This clonotype showed up many times. This chain links TRBV9 with TRBJ2-1; maybe TRBD1 (6 bases). This CDR3 comprises 14 residues. The ends were cut back, 5 bases at V and 5 bases at J, with 14 bases in the middle. Germline CDR1 is SGDLS and CDR2 is YYNGEE. The chain's CDR3 is CASSRTATNNEQFF. Written as DNA, the CDR3 is TGTGCCAGCAGTAGGACAGCTACGAACAATGAGCAGTTCTTC.

The rearrangement links TRBV5-4 to TRBJ2-2; 12 positions agree with TRBD2. Trimming at V came to 0 bases and at J to 5 bases, leaving 5 bases not matched to a gene. The CDR3 contains 17 residues. Looked up from germline, CDR1 is SGHNT and CDR2 is YYREEE (reference sequence). The CDR3 sequence is CASSLGLAGAETGELFF. In DNA form, the CDR3 reads TGTGCCAGCAGCTTGGGACTAGCGGGAGCGGAAACCGGGGAGCTGTTTTTT.

This clonotype was counted only a few times. This sequence joins TRBV12-3 or TRBV12-4 and TRBJ2-7, with no clear D. This CDR3 is 12 amino acids long. V was trimmed by 4 bases and J by 1 base, leaving 5 bases between them. This CDR3 reads CASSWNSYEQYF. CDR3 DNA sequence: TGTGCCAGCAGTTGGAATTCCTACGAGCAGTACTTC.

The rearrangement uses TRBV5-5 and TRBJ2-7; 7 nucleotides agree with TRBD1. The length of the CDR3 is 15 residues. CDR1 is SGHKS, CDR2 YYEKEE, per germline (reference sequence). V lost 0 bases to trimming and J lost 7 bases; unmatched junction nucleotides: 10. CDR3 protein: CASSLAPTGFGEQYF. CDR3 DNA: TGTGCCAGCAGCTTGGCACCGACAGGGTTTGGTGAGCAGTACTTC.

The chain joins TRBV10-3 to TRBJ2-3, with 7 bases aligning to TRBD2. CDR3 length: 18 residues. The germline CDR1 and CDR2 sequences are ENHRY and SYGVKD. Trimming took 6 bases from V and 2 from J; bases not matched to a gene: 17. Here the CDR3 DNA reads TGTGCCATCAGCACACCTCGGCGGGCTAGCGGAGACACAGATACGCAGTATTTT. Protein: CAISTPRRASGDTDTQYF.

The chain carries TRBV5-4 and TRBJ2-1, with 7 bases fitting TRBD2. Germline V lookup: CDR1 SGHNT, CDR2 YYREEE (reference sequence). V was pared by 3 bases and J by 5 bases, with 8 bases of the junction left unmatched. The CDR3 is 15 amino acids. The CDR3 spells CASSSGLPKNNEQFF. Written as DNA, the CDR3 is TGTGCCAGCAGCTCGGGACTACCGAAAAACAATGAGCAGTTCTTC.

This clonotype was seen a handful of times. The chain combines TRBV30 with TRBJ1-5; D unclear. The V end lost 3 bases, the J end lost 1 base, and 7 bases lay between the germline ends. This CDR3 comprises 13 residues. The germline CDR1 and CDR2 sequences are GTSNPN and SVGIG (reference sequence). The CDR3 DNA follows: TGTGCCTGGAGCCTGGGAAGCAATCAGCCCCAGCATTTT. Translated, it gives CAWSLGSNQPQHF.

This clonotype has ten or more counts. The chain combines TRBV5-1 with TRBJ1-1; D is undetermined. Germline V gene data show CDR1 as SGHRS and CDR2 as YFSETQ. The V end lost 4 bases, the J end lost 3 bases, and 13 bases lay between the germline ends. The CDR3 length is 14 residues. The CDR3 DNA reads as TGCGCCAGCAGCCTAAAATCCCGAGACACTGAAGCTTTCTTT. Encoded protein: CASSLKSRDTEAFF.

The chain couples TRBV20-1 to TRBJ1-4, with 8 bases that match TRBD1. The CDR3 sequence is 14 residues long. From germline, CDR1 is DFQATT and CDR2 SNEGSKA (reference sequence). Trimming took 3 bases from V and 4 from J; bases not matched to a gene: 4. The CDR3 nucleotides are TGCAGTGCTAGGATGGGACAGGTTAATGAAAAACTGTTTTTT. Translated: CSARMGQVNEKLFF.

The V and J genes are TRBV10-3 and TRBJ1-3; D gene ambiguous. Germline V gene lookup returns CDR1 ENHRY and CDR2 SYGVKD. Trimming took 8 bases from V and 8 from J, leaving 16 bases between them. The CDR3 has 13 amino acids. CDR3 sequence: CAIVGREGDTIYF. The CDR3, as DNA: TGTGCCATCGTAGGGAGGGAAGGAGACACCATATATTTT.

The chain carries TRBV6-5 and TRBJ2-7; 10 bases map to TRBD2. Looked up from germline, CDR1 is MNHEY and CDR2 is SVGAGI. V lost 0 bases to trimming and J lost 5 bases; unmatched junction nucleotides: 4. The CDR3 has 15 amino acids. CDR3 in amino acids: CASSYSRLAGNEQYF. The CDR3 DNA follows: TGTGCCAGCAGTTACTCCCGACTAGCGGGTAACGAGCAGTACTTC.

This clonotype was counted many times. The DNA of the CDR3 is TGTGCCAGCTCACCACAAGGGACTAGCGGGATCAGGGGGGAAGATACGCAGTATTTT. It is translated as CASSPQGTSGIRGEDTQYF. The chain employs TRBV18 and TRBJ2-3, with 13 bases lining up with TRBD2. After removal of 1 base from V and 5 bases from J, the junction contained 12 bases not matched to a gene. The germline gives CDR1 KGHSH, CDR2 LQKENI. CDR3 length: 19 residues. The full variable domain, rest sourced from reference TRBV18 and TRBJ2-3, is NAGVMQNPRHLVRRRGQEARLRCSPMKGHSHVYWYRQLPEEGLKFMVYLQKENIIDESGMPKERFSAEFPKEGPSILRIQQVVRGDSAAYFCASSPQGTSGIRGEDTQYFGPGTRLTVL.

This clonotype was found many times. The rearrangement uses TRBV18 and TRBJ2-7; the match to TRBD2 covers 7 bases. V lost 2 bases and J lost 3; bases outside the gene matches: 7. The CDR3 runs to 15 residues. Germline V gene sequence: CDR1 KGHSH, CDR2 LQKENI. The CDR3 region is CASSPEAGSFYEQYF. Written as DNA, the CDR3 is TGTGCCAGCTCACCAGAAGCGGGATCCTTCTACGAGCAGTACTTC.

The chain is built from TRBV4-1 and TRBJ2-7, with 7 nucleotides matching TRBD2. V shed 2 bases and J 6 bases; nucleotides not matched to a gene: 7. The germline V gene has CDR1 MGHRA and CDR2 YSYEKL. The CDR3 loop spans 14 amino acids. The CDR3 region is CASSQRQGGSEQYF. The CDR3 bases are TGCGCCAGCAGCCAAAGGCAGGGAGGGTCCGAGCAGTACTTC.

The chain's CDR3 is CASKRANTGELFF. CDR3 nucleotide sequence: TGTGCCAGCAAAAGGGCGAACACCGGGGAGCTGTTTTTT. The chain has TRBV7-3 and TRBJ2-2; D gene ambiguous. CDR1 SGHTA and CDR2 FQGTGA come from the germline V gene. The CDR3 is 13 amino acids. Trimming cost V 7 bases and J 0 bases, with 6 bases left between them. The entire variable domain, with the rest obtained from reference TRBV7-3 and TRBJ2-2, is as follows: GAGVSQTPSNKVTEKGKYVELRCDPISGHTALYWYRQSLGQGPEFLIYFQGTGAADDSGLPNDRFFAVRPEGSVSTLKIQRTERGDSAVYLCASKRANTGELFFGEGSRLTVL.

About this clonotype itself: Just one base apart from a much larger clone, this may be a read error. The gene calls are TRBV2 and TRBJ1-5, with TRBD1 as a possible D gene (5 bases). The CDR3 runs 13 residues. The germline gives CDR1 SNHLY, CDR2 FYNNEI. CDR3 coding DNA: TGTGCCAGCAGACAGGACCGTAATCAGCCCCGGCATTTT. Protein: CASRQDRNQPRHF.

There are a few counts of this clonotype. The chain uses TRBV5-1 and TRBJ2-3; the match to TRBD2 covers 7 bases. The CDR3 loop spans 16 amino acids. The germline V gene encodes CDR1 SGHRS and CDR2 YFSETQ. Trimming cost V 0 bases and J 2 bases; bases outside gene matches: 6. The CDR3 nucleotides read TGCGCCAGCAGCTTGGGACCCAGCGGGACCACAGATACGCAGTATTTT. This codes for CASSLGPSGTTDTQYF.

This clonotype was picked up a small number of times. The genes are TRBV19 and TRBJ1-1, with D hard to call. CDR3 length: 13 residues. V was pared by 3 bases and J by 3 bases, with 8 bases between. CDR1 is LNHDA, CDR2 SQIVND, per germline (reference sequence). DNA for the CDR3: TGTGCCAGTAGTATCGTTGGGTACACTGAAGCTTTCTTT. Translating it yields CASSIVGYTEAFF.

This clonotype was observed at least ten times. The genes are TRBV29-1 and TRBJ1-1; the D gene is possibly TRBD1 (6 bases). Trimming took off 0 bases at V and 0 bases at J, with 11 bases between the two ends. This CDR3 contains 15 residues. Germline assignment: CDR1 SQVTM and CDR2 ANQGSEA. CDR3 bases: TGCAGCGTTGAAGAATTAGGGACAATGAACACTGAAGCTTTCTTT. Amino acids: CSVEELGTMNTEAFF. The entire variable domain, with the rest obtained from reference TRBV29-1 and TRBJ1-1, is as follows: SAVISQKPSRDICQRGTSLTIQCQVDSQVTMMFWYRQQPGQSLTLIATANQGSEATYESGFVIDKFPISRPNLTFSTLTVSNMSPEDSSIYLCSVEELGTMNTEAFFGQGTRLTVV.